The sequence of this T cell receptor beta chain was determined in a study of T cell repertoires in cytomegalovirus infection. Study-wide background: CMV epitopes that were recently identified and HLA-C-restricted were used alongside well-studied HLA-B-restricted ones.

This clonotype was detected a few times. Its antigen is unidentified. Trimming pared 7 bases from V and 0 bases from J, leaving 10 bases between. This CDR3 region has 14 residues. Germline V gene data show CDR1 as SNHLY and CDR2 as FYNNEI. TCRdb used MiXCR to reprocess the reads, holding one entry per CDR3 protein. The table records approximately 300,000 distinct CDR3 sequences, roughly 29% of them present only once. The clonotype comes from a human donor in good health (CMV status not recorded). Some clones in this sample may be carry-over from other donors' samples. The J gene is TRBJ1-3, the V gene TRBV2; no reliable D call. This specimen consisted of cultured PBMCs, obtained from culture after CMV antigen stimulation. The CDR3 loop is CASIPRGSGNTIYF. The DNA for the CDR3 is TGTGCCAGCATCCCGCGGGGCTCTGGAAACACCATATATTTT. Complete variable domain (other parts from reference TRBV2 and TRBJ1-3): EPEVTQTPSHQVTQMGQEVILRCVPISNHLYFYWYRQILGQKVEFLVSFYNNEISEKSEIFDDQFSVERPDGSNFTLKIRSTKLEDSAMYFCASIPRGSGNTIYFGEGSWLTVV.